This T cell receptor (beta chain) was retrieved from a study of beta chain features in type 1 diabetes. For the study at large: Sorted cells, approximately 110,000,000 in number, were examined across all samples.

With regard to this clone: What it recognizes is unknown.

Points from the study as a whole: Among patients, naive, central memory and Treg TCRB repertoires appeared more similar than among healthy donors. TCRB CDR3s were moderately but significantly shorter in Type 1 diabetes patients in all four CD4+ subsets.

Staining for CD45RO/CCR7/CD25/CD127/CD95/CD27 allowed sorting of CD4+ naive, central memory, regulatory and stem cell-like memory cells. Isolated RNA was reverse transcribed in full, so expressed TCRB transcripts were sequenced. Clones were read by immunoSEQ multiplex PCR, and TCRdb kept only the in-frame ones, dropping some. The data show around 44,000 clones, around 50% seen once. The CDR3 length is 16 residues. Germline V gene data show CDR1 as ENHRY and CDR2 as SYGVKD. The V and J ends lost 8 bases and 0 bases, in that order; junction bases with no gene match: 9. V usage is TRBV10-3 and J usage is TRBJ2-1; 8 bases agree with TRBD2. Sample: stem cell memory CD4+ T cells from blood. The source of this sequence is a woman aged 25 to 39 in good health. DNA of the CDR3: TGTGCCATCCTGTCCCAAAGCGGGAGCTCCTACAATGAGCAGTTCTTC. Translating it yields CAILSQSGSSYNEQFF.